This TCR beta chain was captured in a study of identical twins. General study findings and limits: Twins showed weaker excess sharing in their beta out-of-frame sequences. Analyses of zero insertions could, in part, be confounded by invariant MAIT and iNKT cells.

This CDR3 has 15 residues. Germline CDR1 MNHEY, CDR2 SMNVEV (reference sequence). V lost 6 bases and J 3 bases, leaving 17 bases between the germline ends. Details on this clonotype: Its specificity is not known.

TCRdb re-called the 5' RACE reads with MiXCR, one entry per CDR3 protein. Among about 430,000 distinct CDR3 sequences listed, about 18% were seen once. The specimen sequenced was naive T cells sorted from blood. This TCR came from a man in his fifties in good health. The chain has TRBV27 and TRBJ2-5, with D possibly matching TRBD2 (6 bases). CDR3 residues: CASSKLAKPEETQYF. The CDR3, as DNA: TGTGCCAGCAGCAAACTAGCAAAACCCGAAGAGACCCAGTACTTC.